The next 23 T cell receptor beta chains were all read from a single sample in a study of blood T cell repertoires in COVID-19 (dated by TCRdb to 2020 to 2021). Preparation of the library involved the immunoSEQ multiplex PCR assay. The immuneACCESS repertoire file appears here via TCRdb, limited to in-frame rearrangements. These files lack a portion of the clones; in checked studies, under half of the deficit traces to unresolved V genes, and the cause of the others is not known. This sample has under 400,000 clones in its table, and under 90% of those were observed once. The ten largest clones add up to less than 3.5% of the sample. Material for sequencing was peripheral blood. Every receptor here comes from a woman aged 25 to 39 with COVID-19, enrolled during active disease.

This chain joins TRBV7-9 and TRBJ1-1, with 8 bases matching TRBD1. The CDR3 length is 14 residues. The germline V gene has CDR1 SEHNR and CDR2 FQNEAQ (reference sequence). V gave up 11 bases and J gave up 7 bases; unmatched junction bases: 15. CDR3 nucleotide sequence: TGTGCCTGCCCCCTAGGACAGGGAACAGATGAAGCTTTCTTT. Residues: CACPLGQGTDEAFF. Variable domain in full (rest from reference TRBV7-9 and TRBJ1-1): DTGVSQNPRHKITKRGQNVTFRCDPISEHNRLYWYRQTLGQGPEFLTYFQNEAQLEKSRLLSDRFSAERPKGSFSTLEIQRTEQGDSAMYLCACPLGQGTDEAFFGQGTRLTVV.

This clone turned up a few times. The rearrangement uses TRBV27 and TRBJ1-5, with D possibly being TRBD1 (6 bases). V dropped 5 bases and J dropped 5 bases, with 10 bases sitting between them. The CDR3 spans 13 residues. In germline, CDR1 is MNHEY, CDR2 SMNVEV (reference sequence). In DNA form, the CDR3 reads TGTGCCAGCAGTACTACAGGGTATCAGCCCCAGCATTTT. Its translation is CASSTTGYQPQHF.

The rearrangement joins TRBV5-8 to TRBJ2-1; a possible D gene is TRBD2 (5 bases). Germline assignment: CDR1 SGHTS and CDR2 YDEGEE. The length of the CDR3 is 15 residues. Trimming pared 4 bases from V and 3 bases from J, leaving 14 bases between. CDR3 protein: CASSTTSWDYNEQFF. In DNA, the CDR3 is TGTGCCAGCAGCACCACTAGTTGGGACTACAATGAGCAGTTCTTC.

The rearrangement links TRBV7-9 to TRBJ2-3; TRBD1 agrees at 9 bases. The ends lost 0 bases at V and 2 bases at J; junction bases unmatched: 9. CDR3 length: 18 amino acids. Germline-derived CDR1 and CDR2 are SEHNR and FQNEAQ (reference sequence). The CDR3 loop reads CASSLAKGQGHFTDTQYF. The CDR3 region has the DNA TGTGCCAGCAGCTTAGCGAAGGGACAGGGTCATTTCACAGATACGCAGTATTTT.

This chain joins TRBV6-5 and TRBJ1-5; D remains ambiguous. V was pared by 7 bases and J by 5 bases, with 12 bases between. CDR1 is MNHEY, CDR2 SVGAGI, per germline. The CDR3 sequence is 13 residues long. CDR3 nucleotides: TGTGCCAGCATGGGGAGGACCGATCAGCCCCAGCATTTT. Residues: CASMGRTDQPQHF.

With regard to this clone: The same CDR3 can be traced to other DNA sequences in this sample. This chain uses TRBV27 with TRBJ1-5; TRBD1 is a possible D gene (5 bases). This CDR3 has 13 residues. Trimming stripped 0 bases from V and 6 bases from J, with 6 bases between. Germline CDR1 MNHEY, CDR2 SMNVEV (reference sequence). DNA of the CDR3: TGTGCCAGCAGTTTATCGGGGGGTCAGCCCCAGCATTTT. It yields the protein CASSLSGGQPQHF.

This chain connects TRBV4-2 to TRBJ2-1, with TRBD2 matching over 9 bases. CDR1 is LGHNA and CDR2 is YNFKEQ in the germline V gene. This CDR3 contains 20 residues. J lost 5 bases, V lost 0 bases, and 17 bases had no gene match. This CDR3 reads CASSQDFAGRRLAVNNEQFF. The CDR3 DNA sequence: TGTGCCAGCAGCCAAGATTTCGCTGGGAGAAGACTAGCGGTAAACAATGAGCAGTTCTTC.

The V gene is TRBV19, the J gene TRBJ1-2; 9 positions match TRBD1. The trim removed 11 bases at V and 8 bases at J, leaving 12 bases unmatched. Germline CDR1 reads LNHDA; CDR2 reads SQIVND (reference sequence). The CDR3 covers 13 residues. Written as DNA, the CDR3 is TGTGCCGCCCATACCGGGACAGGGTACGGCTACACCTTC. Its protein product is CAAHTGTGYGYTF. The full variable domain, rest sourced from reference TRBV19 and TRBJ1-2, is DGGITQSPKYLFRKEGQNVTLSCEQNLNHDAMYWYRQDPGQGLRLIYYSQIVNDFQKGDIAEGYSVSREKKESFPLTVTSAQKNPTAFYLCAAHTGTGYGYTFGSGTRLTVV.

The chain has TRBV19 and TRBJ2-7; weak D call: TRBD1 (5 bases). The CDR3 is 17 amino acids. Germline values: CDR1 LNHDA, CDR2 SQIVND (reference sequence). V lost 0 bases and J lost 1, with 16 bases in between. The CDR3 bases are TGTGCCAGTAGTATAGATCCTATCGGGCAGGGTTCCTACGAGCAGTACTTC. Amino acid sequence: CASSIDPIGQGSYEQYF.

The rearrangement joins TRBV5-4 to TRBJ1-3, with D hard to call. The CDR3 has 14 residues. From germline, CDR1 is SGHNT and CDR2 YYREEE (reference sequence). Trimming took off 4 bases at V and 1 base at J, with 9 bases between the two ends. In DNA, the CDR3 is TGTGCCAGCAGCGCCGCGGATTCTGGAAACACCATATATTTT. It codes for CASSAADSGNTIYF. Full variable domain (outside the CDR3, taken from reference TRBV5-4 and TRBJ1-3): ETGVTQSPTHLIKTRGQQVTLRCSSQSGHNTVSWYQQALGQGPQFIFQYYREEENGRGNFPPRFSGLQFPNYSSELNVNALELDDSALYLCASSAADSGNTIYFGEGSWLTVV.

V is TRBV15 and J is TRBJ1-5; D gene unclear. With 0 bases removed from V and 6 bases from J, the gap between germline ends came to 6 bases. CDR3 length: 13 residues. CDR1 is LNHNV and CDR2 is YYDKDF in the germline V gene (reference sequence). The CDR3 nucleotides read TGTGCCACCAGCAGAGATCCTAGTCAGCCCCAGCATTTT. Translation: CATSRDPSQPQHF.

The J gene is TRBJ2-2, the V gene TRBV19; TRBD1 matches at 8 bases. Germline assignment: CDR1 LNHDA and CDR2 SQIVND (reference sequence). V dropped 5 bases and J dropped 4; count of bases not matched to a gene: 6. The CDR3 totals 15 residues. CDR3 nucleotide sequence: TGTGCCAGTAGTCCAGCAGACAGGGGCACCGGGGAGCTGTTTTTT. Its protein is CASSPADRGTGELFF.

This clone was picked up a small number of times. CDR3 sequence: CASSLGQGISPLHF. The DNA for the CDR3 is TGTGCCAGTAGCCTCGGACAGGGAATCTCACCCCTCCACTTT. The genes are TRBV19 and TRBJ1-6; TRBD1 aligns across 8 bases. V trimming: 6 bases; J trimming: 10 bases; junction bases outside the gene matches: 8. This CDR3 contains 14 residues. CDR1 and CDR2 from the germline V gene are LNHDA and SQIVND (reference sequence).

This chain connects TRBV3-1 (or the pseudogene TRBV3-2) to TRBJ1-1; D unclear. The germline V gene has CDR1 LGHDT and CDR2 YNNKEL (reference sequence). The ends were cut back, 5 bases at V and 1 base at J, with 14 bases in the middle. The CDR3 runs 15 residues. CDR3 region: CASSSDLGGNTEAFF. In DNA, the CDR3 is TGTGCCAGCAGCTCGGACCTCGGAGGGAACACTGAAGCTTTCTTT.

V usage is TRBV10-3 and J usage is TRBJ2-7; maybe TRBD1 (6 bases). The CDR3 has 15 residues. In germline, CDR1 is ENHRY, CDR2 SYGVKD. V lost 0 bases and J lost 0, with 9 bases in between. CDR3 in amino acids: CAISESTGFSYEQYF. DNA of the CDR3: TGTGCCATCAGTGAGTCCACAGGGTTCTCCTACGAGCAGTACTTC.

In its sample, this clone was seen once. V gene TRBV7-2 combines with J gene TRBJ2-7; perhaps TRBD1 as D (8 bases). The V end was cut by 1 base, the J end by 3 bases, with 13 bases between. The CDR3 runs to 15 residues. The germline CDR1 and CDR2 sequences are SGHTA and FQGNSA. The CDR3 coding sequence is TGTGCCAGCAGCTTAGGGACAGGGACTATCTACGAGCAGTACTTC. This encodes CASSLGTGTIYEQYF.

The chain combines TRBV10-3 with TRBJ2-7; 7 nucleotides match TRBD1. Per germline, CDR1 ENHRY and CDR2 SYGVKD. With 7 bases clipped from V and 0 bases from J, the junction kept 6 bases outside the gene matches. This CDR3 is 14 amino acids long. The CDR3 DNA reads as TGTGCCATCACCTGGGACAGTGCCTCCTACGAGCAGTACTTC. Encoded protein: CAITWDSASYEQYF.

In DNA, the CDR3 is TGTGCCACCAGTGCAATAGGGGCGGGGCGGGATGAGCAGTTCTTC. It specifies CATSAIGAGRDEQFF. The rearrangement uses TRBV24-1 and TRBJ2-1; tentatively, D is TRBD2 (6 bases). The V gene's germline CDR1 is KGHDR and CDR2 SFDVKD. The CDR3 is made up of 15 amino acids. V lost 5 bases to trimming and J lost 8 bases, with 18 bases between them.

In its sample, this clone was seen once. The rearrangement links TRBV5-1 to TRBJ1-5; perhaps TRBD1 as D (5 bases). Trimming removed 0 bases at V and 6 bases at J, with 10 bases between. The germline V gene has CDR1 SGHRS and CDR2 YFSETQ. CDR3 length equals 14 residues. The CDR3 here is CASSLAGSPQPQHF. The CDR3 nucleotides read TGCGCCAGCAGCTTGGCAGGGTCCCCTCAGCCCCAGCATTTT.

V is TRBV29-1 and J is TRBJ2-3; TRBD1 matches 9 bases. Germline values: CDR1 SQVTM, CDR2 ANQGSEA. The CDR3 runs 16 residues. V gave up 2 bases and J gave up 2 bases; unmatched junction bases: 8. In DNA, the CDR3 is TGCAGCGTTGAATGGCCGGGACAGGGCACCACAGATACGCAGTATTTT. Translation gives CSVEWPGQGTTDTQYF.

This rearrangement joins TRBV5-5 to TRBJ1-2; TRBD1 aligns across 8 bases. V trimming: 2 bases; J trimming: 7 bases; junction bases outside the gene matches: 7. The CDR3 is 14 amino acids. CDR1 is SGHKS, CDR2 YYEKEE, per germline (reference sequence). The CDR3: CASSLDRGLAGYTF. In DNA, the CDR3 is TGTGCCAGCAGCTTAGACAGGGGTCTCGCTGGCTACACCTTC.

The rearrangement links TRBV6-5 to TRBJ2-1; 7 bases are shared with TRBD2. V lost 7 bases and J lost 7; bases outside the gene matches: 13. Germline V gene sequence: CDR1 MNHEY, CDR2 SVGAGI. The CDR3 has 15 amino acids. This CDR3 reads CASTLSGLGPNEQFF. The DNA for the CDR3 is TGTGCCAGCACCCTTAGCGGGCTGGGACCTAATGAGCAGTTCTTC.

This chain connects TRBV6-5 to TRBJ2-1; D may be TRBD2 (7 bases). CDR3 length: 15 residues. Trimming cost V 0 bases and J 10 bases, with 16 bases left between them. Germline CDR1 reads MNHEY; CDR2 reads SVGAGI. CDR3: CASSYSGGGAGEQFF. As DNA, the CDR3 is TGTGCCAGCAGTTACTCGGGAGGGGGGGCAGGAGAGCAGTTCTTC.